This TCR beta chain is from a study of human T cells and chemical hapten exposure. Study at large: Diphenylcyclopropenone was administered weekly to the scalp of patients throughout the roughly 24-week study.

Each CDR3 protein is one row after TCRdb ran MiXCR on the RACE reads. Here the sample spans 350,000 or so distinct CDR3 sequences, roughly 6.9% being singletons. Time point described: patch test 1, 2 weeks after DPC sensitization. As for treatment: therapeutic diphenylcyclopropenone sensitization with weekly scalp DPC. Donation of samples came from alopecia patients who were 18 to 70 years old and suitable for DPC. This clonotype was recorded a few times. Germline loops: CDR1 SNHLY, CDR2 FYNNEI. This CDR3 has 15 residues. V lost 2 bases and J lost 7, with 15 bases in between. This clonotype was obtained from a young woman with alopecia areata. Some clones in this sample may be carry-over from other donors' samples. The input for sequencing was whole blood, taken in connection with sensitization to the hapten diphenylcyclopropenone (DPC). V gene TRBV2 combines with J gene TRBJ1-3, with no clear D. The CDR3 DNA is TGTGCCAGCAGTGAAATATCCATCGGCGGGAACACCATATATTTT. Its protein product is CASSEISIGGNTIYF.